The sequence of this T cell receptor beta chain was determined in a study of early T cells in non-severe SARS-CoV-2 infection. The TCR library protocol was used to attach unique molecular identifiers. These identifiers were attached to individual cDNA molecules. TCRdb processed the 5' RACE reads anew with MiXCR; each CDR3 protein has one entry. The sample lists roughly 120,000 distinct CDR3 sequences; 14% to 15% were seen once. As regards this clonotype: Its matching antigen is unknown.

Study-wide points: Clonotype matching in VDJdb favored anti-spike CD8 responses and did not capture private and CD4 specificities.

The sample taken for sequencing was whole blood. The source of this sequence is an adult who was a healthcare worker with PCR-confirmed SARS-CoV-2 infection or an uninfected control (not recorded which).

Here the CDR3 reads CAGGLAGVSSYNEQFF. The CDR3 DNA follows: TGTGCCGGAGGACTAGCGGGGGTGAGCTCCTACAATGAGCAGTTCTTC. The V gene is TRBV5-5, the J gene TRBJ2-1; the match to TRBD2 covers 13 bases. The trim removed 10 bases at V and 0 bases at J, leaving 7 bases unmatched. The CDR3 length is 16 residues. The germline V gene has CDR1 SGHKS and CDR2 YYEKEE (reference sequence). The full variable domain, with the rest looked up from reference TRBV5-5 and TRBJ2-1, is DAGVTQSPTHLIKTRGQQVTLRCSPISGHKSVSWYQQVLGQGPQFIFQYYEKEERGRGNFPDRFSARQFPNYSSELNVNALLLGDSALYLCAGGLAGVSSYNEQFFGPGTRLTVL.